The 22 T cell receptor beta chains below were found in one sample sequenced in a study of cytomegalovirus exposure and HLA in healthy donors. Some clones are missing from TCRdb's copy, which holds only in-frame ones; the method was immunoSEQ multiplex PCR. The data contain some 140,000 clones, about nine tenths of them singletons. The specimen was PBMCs. These receptors were obtained from a man aged 18 to 30 in good health and CMV-seronegative.

The rearrangement joins TRBV7-6 to TRBJ2-1; 11 nucleotides align to TRBD2. This CDR3 has 15 amino acids. J was trimmed by 7 bases and V by 1 base; bases with no gene match: 3. The germline CDR1 and CDR2 sequences are SGHVS and FNYEAQ. CDR3 amino acids: CASSLGSGGANEQFF. CDR3 bases: TGTGCCAGCAGCTTAGGTAGCGGGGGGGCGAATGAGCAGTTCTTC.

The chain combines TRBV4-3 with TRBJ2-7, with 7 bases aligning to TRBD2. Germline assignment: CDR1 LGHNA and CDR2 YSLEER. CDR3 size: 15 residues. V lost 1 base and J lost 1; bases outside the gene matches: 4. CDR3 in amino acids: CASSQGEGSSYEQYF. The CDR3 nucleotides are TGCGCCAGCAGCCAAGGGGAGGGTAGTTCCTACGAGCAGTACTTC.

J is TRBJ2-1 and V is TRBV14; 7 nucleotides agree with TRBD1. With V trimmed by 2 bases and J by 1 base, 8 bases remained unmatched. The CDR3 consists of 17 residues. Germline V gives CDR1 SGHDN, CDR2 FVKESK. Here the CDR3 DNA reads TGTGCCAGCAGCCAACTGACAGGGTATGGGTCCTACAATGAGCAGTTCTTC. Translating it yields CASSQLTGYGSYNEQFF.

The chain has TRBV6-6 and TRBJ1-5, with D unclear. The germline V gene has CDR1 MNHNY and CDR2 SVGAGI (reference sequence). The CDR3 totals 14 residues. V lost 5 bases to trimming and J lost 0 bases, with 8 bases between them. The CDR3 loop is CASSLTNSNQPQHF. The CDR3 DNA sequence: TGTGCCAGCAGTCTGACAAATAGCAATCAGCCCCAGCATTTT.

The genes are TRBV5-5 and TRBJ2-7; TRBD1 matches at 10 bases. CDR1 SGHKS and CDR2 YYEKEE come from the germline V gene (reference sequence). V shed 2 bases, J shed 0 bases, and the junction held 11 bases outside the gene matches. The CDR3 runs 18 residues. In DNA, the CDR3 is TGTGCCAGCAGCTTAACTCGGGGACAGGGGACACCCTCCTACGAGCAGTACTTC. Translation: CASSLTRGQGTPSYEQYF. Complete variable domain (other parts from reference TRBV5-5 and TRBJ2-7): DAGVTQSPTHLIKTRGQQVTLRCSPISGHKSVSWYQQVLGQGPQFIFQYYEKEERGRGNFPDRFSARQFPNYSSELNVNALLLGDSALYLCASSLTRGQGTPSYEQYFGPGTRLTVT.

This clone was recorded a few times. The chain links TRBV5-6 to TRBJ1-1; D gene unclear. Germline V gene lookup returns CDR1 SGHDT and CDR2 YYEEEE. Trimming shortened V by 6 bases and J by 1 base, and 16 bases separated the two germline ends. There are 15 residues in the CDR3. The CDR3, as DNA: TGTGCCAGCACCGCGTGGAGGAGGAGGAACACTGAAGCTTTCTTT. This codes for CASTAWRRRNTEAFF.

This rearrangement joins TRBV11-2 to TRBJ2-3, with unresolved D. Trimming stripped 5 bases from V and 6 bases from J, with 9 bases between. Germline CDR1 is SGHAT and CDR2 is FQNNGV. The CDR3 has 12 amino acids. CDR3 region: CASSPSRDTQYF. The CDR3 DNA reads as TGTGCCAGCAGCCCCTCGCGGGATACGCAGTATTTT.

This clone has a single count. The chain couples TRBV30 to TRBJ2-2; 15 nucleotides line up with TRBD2. After removal of 4 bases from V and 4 bases from J, the junction contained 10 bases not matched to a gene. CDR1 and CDR2 (germline): GTSNPN, SVGIG (reference sequence). This CDR3 is 18 amino acids long. CDR3 sequence reads: CAWIPGLAGGWGTGELFF. CDR3 DNA: TGTGCCTGGATTCCGGGACTAGCGGGAGGATGGGGCACCGGGGAGCTGTTTTTT.

This clone showed up just a few times. V and J are TRBV28 and TRBJ2-3; 10 bases are a match to TRBD2. This CDR3 contains 14 residues. The germline V gene has CDR1 MDHEN and CDR2 SYDVKM. V trimming: 4 bases; J trimming: 7 bases; junction bases outside the gene matches: 5. CDR3 protein: CASSSGTSAHTQYF. The CDR3 DNA sequence: TGTGCCAGCAGTTCCGGGACTAGCGCACATACGCAGTATTTT.

This clone was counted between two and nine times. An end of the junction differs from the germline gene, which may be a read error. The chain uses TRBV5-4 and TRBJ1-2; a weak D match, TRBD1 (6 bases). CDR1 SGHNT and CDR2 YYREEE come from the germline V gene (reference sequence). The CDR3 is 13 amino acids. The CDR3 loop is CASREQGRYDYTF. CDR3 bases: TGTGCCAGCAGAGAGCAGGGGCGATATGACTACACCTTC.

This chain uses TRBV6-1 with TRBJ1-5, with 7 bases identical to TRBD1. This CDR3 is 17 amino acids long. Germline V CDR1 and CDR2: MNHNS, SASEGT. Germline trimming cut 2 bases from V and 0 bases from J; bases unmatched to any gene: 7. The CDR3 loop is CASSEIYGTDSNQPQHF. For the CDR3, the DNA is TGTGCCAGCAGTGAAATATATGGGACAGATAGCAATCAGCCCCAGCATTTT.

The chain links TRBV11-2 to TRBJ2-1; 14 bases are a match to TRBD2. This CDR3 comprises 17 residues. Losses at the gene ends were 5 bases for V and 6 bases for J; bases not matched to a gene: 9. Germline V CDR1 and CDR2: SGHAT, FQNNGV. Written as DNA, the CDR3 is TGTGCCAGCAGCCCGCGACTAGCGGGAGGGCCGGGCAATGAGCAGTTCTTC. It specifies CASSPRLAGGPGNEQFF.

The rearrangement links TRBV4-1 to TRBJ1-2; maybe TRBD1 (5 bases). V lost 3 bases to trimming and J lost 1 base, with 12 bases between them. In germline, CDR1 is MGHRA, CDR2 YSYEKL. The CDR3 is made up of 15 amino acids. The CDR3 loop is CASSQNQGNNYGYTF. CDR3 coding DNA: TGCGCCAGCAGCCAGAACCAGGGAAATAACTATGGCTACACCTTC.

The chain carries TRBV13 and TRBJ1-1; unclear D gene. CDR1 PRHDT and CDR2 FYEKMQ come from the germline V gene (reference sequence). This CDR3 comprises 13 residues. V lost 4 bases to trimming and J lost 4 bases, with 10 bases between them. As DNA, the CDR3 is TGTGCCAGCAGCTCCCCGGGGAGCACTGAAGCTTTCTTT. Translation gives CASSSPGSTEAFF.

This chain joins TRBV27 and TRBJ2-2; D is undetermined. The CDR3 spans 14 residues. The germline V gene encodes CDR1 MNHEY and CDR2 SMNVEV (reference sequence). Deletions cut 2 bases from V and 6 bases from J, with 10 bases between. DNA for the CDR3: TGTGCCAGCAGTTTAGACGGTCTAGCCGGGGAGCTGTTTTTT. Translating gives CASSLDGLAGELFF.

V and J are TRBV5-4 and TRBJ2-3; 10 nucleotides align to TRBD2. CDR1 is SGHNT and CDR2 is YYREEE in the germline V gene (reference sequence). V lost 6 bases and J lost 2; bases outside the gene matches: 15. The CDR3 is 18 amino acids. For the CDR3, the DNA is TGTGCCAGCAAGCTAGGGGGGCCGGGACTAGCGACCACAGATACGCAGTATTTT. It translates to CASKLGGPGLATTDTQYF.

This chain connects TRBV6-1 to TRBJ1-6; 8 bases line up with TRBD1. The length of the CDR3 is 15 residues. Germline V gene sequence: CDR1 MNHNS, CDR2 SASEGT. With V trimmed by 3 bases and J by 13 bases, 11 bases remained unmatched. The CDR3 DNA reads TGTGCCAGCAGTGAGGGGACAGGCACTGGGGTGCCCCTCCACTTT. Its translation: CASSEGTGTGVPLHF.

V is TRBV7-2 and J is TRBJ2-5, with 8 positions matching TRBD2. The CDR3 length is 15 residues. With V trimmed by 6 bases and J by 6 bases, 12 bases remained unmatched. Germline V gene lookup returns CDR1 SGHTA and CDR2 FQGNSA. CDR3 bases: TGTGCCAGCAGAGCGGGGAGCGGGAGCATGAAGACCCAGTACTTC. Protein sequence: CASRAGSGSMKTQYF.

The chain has TRBV7-9 and TRBJ2-3; the match to TRBD1 covers 9 bases. The CDR3 contains 16 residues. CDR1 and CDR2 (germline): SEHNR, FQNEAQ (reference sequence). The J segment lost 0 bases and the V segment lost 5 bases, leaving 6 bases of the junction unmatched. CDR3 nucleotide sequence: TGTGCCAGCAGCACGTGGACAGGGGCTAGCACAGATACGCAGTATTTT. It encodes CASSTWTGASTDTQYF. Combining the CDR3 with reference TRBV7-9 and TRBJ2-3 gives the whole variable domain DTGVSQNPRHKITKRGQNVTFRCDPISEHNRLYWYRQTLGQGPEFLTYFQNEAQLEKSRLLSDRFSAERPKGSFSTLEIQRTEQGDSAMYLCASSTWTGASTDTQYFGPGTRLTVL.

This chain uses TRBV4-2 with TRBJ1-2; D possibly corresponds to TRBD1 (6 bases). CDR1 is LGHNA and CDR2 is YNFKEQ in the germline V gene. CDR3 length: 14 residues. Trimming took off 1 base at V and 6 bases at J, with 12 bases between the two ends. CDR3 nucleotide sequence: TGTGCCAGCAGCCAAGGGTTACAGGGTAATGGCTACACCTTC. It translates to CASSQGLQGNGYTF.

The chain carries TRBV15 and TRBJ2-5; D may be TRBD2 (6 bases). The germline V and J ends were trimmed by 5 bases and 5 bases, with 9 bases remaining between them. The length of the CDR3 is 12 residues. Germline CDR1 and CDR2: LNHNV and YYDKDF (reference sequence). CDR3 bases: TGTGCCACCAGCTACCGGGGGGAGACCCAGTACTTC. Encoded protein: CATSYRGETQYF.

V and J are TRBV7-9 and TRBJ1-1; 7 nucleotides match TRBD1. The ends lost 1 base at V and 3 bases at J; junction bases unmatched: 8. The CDR3 covers 16 residues. Germline V lookup: CDR1 SEHNR, CDR2 FQNEAQ (reference sequence). CDR3 in DNA: TGTGCCAGCAGCTTAGGGCCGGACAGGCCTTACACTGAAGCTTTCTTT. Amino acids: CASSLGPDRPYTEAFF.